This TCR beta chain was captured in a study of cytomegalovirus exposure and HLA in healthy donors. General observations from the study: When presence/absence was analysed, sequencing depth was taken to be roughly uniform across donors.

Germline V gene lookup returns CDR1 SGDLS and CDR2 YYNGEE. The V segment lost 4 bases and the J segment 1 base; nucleotides outside the gene matches: 9. The CDR3 runs 18 residues. Regarding donors, all were healthy bone marrow donors. The PCR employed 60 Vbeta primers together with 13 Jbeta primers. Clones were sequenced by immunoSEQ multiplex PCR, and TCRdb holds only the in-frame ones, with some missing. Here the sample spans 200,000 to 300,000 clones, 70% to 90% being singletons. With regard to this clone: Its antigen is still unknown.

This sequence joins TRBV9 and TRBJ2-5, with 14 bases aligning to TRBD2. Sequencing was carried out using PBMCs. This sequence originates from a girl aged 2-9 years in good health and CMV-seronegative. The CDR3 loop is CASSPGLAGGGVQETQYF. In nucleotides, the CDR3 is TGTGCCAGCAGCCCCGGACTAGCGGGGGGCGGGGTCCAAGAGACCCAGTACTTC. The variable domain in full, with the rest retrieved from reference TRBV9 and TRBJ2-5, is DSGVTQTPKHLITATGQRVTLRCSPRSGDLSVYWYQQSLDQGLQFLIQYYNGEERAKGNILERFSAQQFPDLHSELNLSSLELGDSALYFCASSPGLAGGGVQETQYFGPGTRLLVL.